One sample yielded the 14 T cell receptor beta chains listed below, sequenced in a study of PD-1 blockade in classical Hodgkin lymphoma. Relapses following autologous stem cell transplantation were seen in all patients, with brentuximab vedotin exposure varying. Libraries were prepared by immunoSEQ multiplex PCR; TCRdb keeps only in-frame clonotypes and omits some of them. The top ten hold 15% to 20% of the sample, which has 95,000 to 120,000 clones, 80% to 90% seen once. The sample in question was peripheral blood mononuclear cells (PBMCs), obtained before the second cycle of nivolumab. Receptors were obtained from a human donor with classical Hodgkin lymphoma.

V usage is TRBV19 and J usage is TRBJ1-5, with D uncertain. In germline, CDR1 is LNHDA, CDR2 SQIVND (reference sequence). V shed 6 bases and J shed 9 bases, with 12 bases lying between them. The CDR3 length is 12 residues. The CDR3 nucleotides are TGTGCCAGTAGCCATACCCCCGGGCCCCAGCATTTT. Its protein is CASSHTPGPQHF.

The chain links TRBV5-5 to TRBJ2-2; 14 nucleotides align to TRBD2. Germline V gene sequence: CDR1 SGHKS, CDR2 YYEKEE (reference sequence). This CDR3 has 18 amino acids. With V trimmed by 4 bases and J by 3 bases, 8 bases remained unmatched. CDR3 residues: CASSLGTSGSYHTGELFF. CDR3 coding DNA: TGTGCCAGCAGCCTGGGGACTAGCGGGAGTTATCACACCGGGGAGCTGTTTTTT.

This chain links TRBV2 with TRBJ1-5, with unresolved D. CDR1 SNHLY and CDR2 FYNNEI come from the germline V gene. The CDR3 is 13 residues long. The germline V and J ends were trimmed by 3 bases and 4 bases, with 7 bases remaining between them. The CDR3 protein is CASSDWKNQPQHF. In DNA, the CDR3 is TGTGCCAGCAGTGACTGGAAGAATCAGCCCCAGCATTTT. Together with reference TRBV2 and TRBJ1-5, the CDR3 gives the full variable domain: EPEVTQTPSHQVTQMGQEVILRCVPISNHLYFYWYRQILGQKVEFLVSFYNNEISEKSEIFDDQFSVERPDGSNFTLKIRSTKLEDSAMYFCASSDWKNQPQHFGDGTRLSIL.

This clone came up once. CDR3 region: CASSHTGSDTQYF. The CDR3 DNA reads as TGCGCCAGCAGCCATACAGGGTCAGATACGCAGTATTTT. The chain is built from TRBV4-3 and TRBJ2-3, with D possibly being TRBD1 (6 bases). Per the germline V gene, CDR1 is LGHNA and CDR2 is YSLEER. The CDR3 is made up of 13 amino acids. Trimming stripped 3 bases from V and 4 bases from J, with 8 bases between.

Of note for this clone: Other DNA sequences in this specimen translate into the identical CDR3. The chain couples TRBV27 to TRBJ1-4; D is undetermined. CDR3 size: 15 residues. Germline lookup yields CDR1 MNHEY and CDR2 SMNVEV (reference sequence). V lost 3 bases, J lost 2 bases, and 10 bases lay in between. The CDR3 spells CASSFAGSTNEKLFF. DNA for the CDR3: TGTGCCAGCAGTTTCGCGGGGTCGACTAATGAAAAACTGTTTTTT.

The chain links TRBV6-5 to TRBJ2-7; 7 bases map to TRBD1. Germline lookup yields CDR1 MNHEY and CDR2 SVGAGI. The CDR3 is made up of 15 amino acids. The trim removed 5 bases at V and 6 bases at J, leaving 13 bases unmatched. CDR3 protein: CASSQLRQGVSEQYF. Written as DNA, the CDR3 is TGTGCCAGCAGTCAACTTCGACAGGGTGTGAGCGAGCAGTACTTC.

This sequence joins TRBV10-2 and TRBJ2-2; D perhaps matches TRBD1 (6 bases). The CDR3 runs to 16 residues. The germline gives CDR1 WSHSY, CDR2 SAAADI. V shed 3 bases and J shed 1 base, with 12 bases lying between them. The CDR3 nucleotides read TGCGCCAGCAGTGATCCCGGGACAAGGAACACCGGGGAGCTGTTTTTT. Translating gives CASSDPGTRNTGELFF.

J is TRBJ1-2 and V is TRBV10-3, with D perhaps matching TRBD1 (6 bases). With 5 bases removed from V and 5 bases from J, the gap between germline ends came to 15 bases. CDR3 length: 14 residues. Germline CDR1 is ENHRY and CDR2 is SYGVKD. CDR3: CAISIQGSMYGYTF. The DNA of the CDR3 is TGTGCCATCAGTATACAGGGAAGTATGTATGGCTACACCTTC.

The CDR3 spells CASSEISSGRSNEQFF. The CDR3 DNA reads as TGTGCCAGCAGTGAAATTTCTAGCGGGAGGTCCAATGAGCAGTTCTTC. J is TRBJ2-1 and V is TRBV2, with 11 bases lining up with TRBD2. The CDR3 length is 16 residues. Per germline, CDR1 SNHLY and CDR2 FYNNEI. Trimming at V came to 2 bases and at J to 6 bases, leaving 6 bases not matched to a gene.

The chain links TRBV11-3 to TRBJ1-3; weak D call: TRBD1 (6 bases). Germline V gene sequence: CDR1 SGHNT, CDR2 YENEEA. The CDR3 contains 15 residues. V shed 1 base and J shed 3 bases, with 10 bases lying between them. CDR3 DNA: TGTGCCAGCAGCTTAGGAGGGACAATTGGAAACACCATATATTTT. It is translated as CASSLGGTIGNTIYF.

This chain links TRBV27 with TRBJ2-7; 7 nucleotides agree with TRBD2. The CDR3 consists of 17 residues. V lost 6 bases to trimming and J lost 1 base; unmatched junction nucleotides: 15. CDR1 is MNHEY and CDR2 is SMNVEV in the germline V gene (reference sequence). For the CDR3, the DNA is TGTGCCAGCAGCTTCTCGACCCCTCGAGCGGGATCCTACGAGCAGTACTTC. It is translated as CASSFSTPRAGSYEQYF.

The chain has TRBV7-2 and TRBJ2-5, with TRBD2 matching 9 bases. This CDR3 comprises 15 residues. The junction had 4 bases not matched to a gene; V was cut back by 0 bases and J by 5 bases. Germline V lookup: CDR1 SGHTA, CDR2 FQGNSA. The CDR3 coding sequence is TGTGCCAGCAGCTTAGCGCGGAGCGGGGGGGAGACCCAGTACTTC. Its protein is CASSLARSGGETQYF.

V and J are TRBV19 and TRBJ2-4, with TRBD2 matching 8 bases. V lost 5 bases, J lost 2 bases, and 8 bases stayed unmatched. The CDR3 spans 16 residues. Germline CDR1 LNHDA, CDR2 SQIVND (reference sequence). CDR3: CASSSELAAPKNIQYF. The CDR3 nucleotides are TGTGCCAGTAGTTCAGAACTAGCGGCACCCAAAAACATTCAGTACTTC.

The gene calls are TRBV11-2 and TRBJ2-7; 10 nucleotides agree with TRBD1. The CDR3 has 15 amino acids. V shed 0 bases, J shed 7 bases, and the junction held 6 bases outside the gene matches. Per the germline V gene, CDR1 is SGHAT and CDR2 is FQNNGV. The CDR3 spells CASSLELGTGEEQYF. Here the CDR3 DNA reads TGTGCCAGCAGCTTAGAGTTAGGGACAGGGGAAGAGCAGTACTTC.